The 17 T cell receptor beta chains listed next were all sequenced from one sample in a study of blood T cell repertoires in COVID-19. The repertoire was sequenced with immunoSEQ multiplex PCR; TCRdb's copy has only in-frame clones and lacks some. This table has over 150,000 clones, around 83% appearing once. The material sequenced was peripheral blood. These receptors were collected from a man between 50 and 59 years old with active or convalescent COVID-19.

V and J are TRBV7-9 and TRBJ2-7, with a tentative D call TRBD1 (6 bases). V lost 6 bases and J lost 6, with 15 bases in between. CDR3 length: 13 amino acids. Per the germline V gene, CDR1 is SEHNR and CDR2 is FQNEAQ (reference sequence). The CDR3 here is CASSRGFVGEQYF. In DNA form, the CDR3 reads TGTGCCAGCAGTAGGGGGTTTGTCGGCGAGCAGTACTTC.

This clone has only one observation. The chain employs TRBV7-3 and TRBJ2-7; 8 positions agree with TRBD2. This CDR3 comprises 14 residues. The ends lost 5 bases at V and 3 bases at J; junction bases unmatched: 6. Germline assignment: CDR1 SGHTA and CDR2 FQGTGA. The CDR3: CASSPLGGGYEQYF. The CDR3 coding sequence is TGTGCCAGCAGCCCGCTCGGGGGGGGCTACGAGCAGTACTTC.

The table lists this clone with a few counts. The chain joins TRBV7-9 to TRBJ2-7; 7 nucleotides match TRBD2. CDR1 and CDR2 from the germline V gene are SEHNR and FQNEAQ (reference sequence). The CDR3 totals 17 residues. The J segment lost 2 bases and the V segment lost 5 bases, leaving 15 bases of the junction unmatched. CDR3 loop: CASSDPLAALNTYEQYF. DNA of the CDR3: TGTGCCAGCAGCGATCCTCTAGCGGCCTTAAACACCTACGAGCAGTACTTC. Drawing the rest from reference TRBV7-9 and TRBJ2-7, the complete variable domain is DTGVSQNPRHKITKRGQNVTFRCDPISEHNRLYWYRQTLGQGPEFLTYFQNEAQLEKSRLLSDRFSAERPKGSFSTLEIQRTEQGDSAMYLCASSDPLAALNTYEQYFGPGTRLTVT.

V usage is TRBV10-3 and J usage is TRBJ2-7, with D maybe TRBD2 (6 bases). CDR3 length equals 16 residues. Germline CDR1 ENHRY, CDR2 SYGVKD. Deletions cut 0 bases from V and 2 bases from J, with 14 bases between. CDR3 nucleotide sequence: TGTGCCATCAGTGAGTCGACTCGGGGGTACCCCTACGAGCAGTACTTC. Encoded protein: CAISESTRGYPYEQYF.

The rearrangement joins TRBV3-1 (or the pseudogene TRBV3-2) to TRBJ2-7, with 9 positions matching TRBD1. The CDR3 is 15 residues long. J lost 5 bases, V lost 5 bases, and 10 bases had no gene match. Per the germline V gene, CDR1 is LGHDT and CDR2 is YNNKEL (reference sequence). CDR3 DNA sequence: TGTGCCAGCAGCGCACAACAGGGGGCAGGTGACGAGCAGTACTTC. As protein: CASSAQQGAGDEQYF.

The J gene is TRBJ2-3, the V gene TRBV18; 7 bases align to TRBD2. V lost 3 bases to trimming and J lost 5 bases; unmatched junction nucleotides: 5. Germline lookup yields CDR1 KGHSH and CDR2 LQKENI. This CDR3 is built from 14 residues. The CDR3 DNA reads TGTGCCAGCTCACCGGCGCTAGCGGAAGATACGCAGTATTTT. Translation: CASSPALAEDTQYF.

This clone showed up just once. The chain is built from TRBV7-2 and TRBJ1-2; D not resolved. Germline V gene sequence: CDR1 SGHTA, CDR2 FQGNSA. The length of the CDR3 is 14 residues. The V end was cut by 1 base, the J end by 8 bases, with 14 bases between. CDR3 amino acids: CASSLESLAAGYTF. Here the CDR3 DNA reads TGTGCCAGCAGCTTAGAGTCCCTTGCGGCCGGCTACACCTTC. The variable domain in full, completed from reference TRBV7-2 and TRBJ1-2, reads GAGVSQSPSNKVTEKGKDVELRCDPISGHTALYWYRQSLGQGLEFLIYFQGNSAPDKSGLPSDRFSAERTGGSVSTLTIQRTQQEDSAVYLCASSLESLAAGYTFGSGTRLTVV.

This chain uses TRBV5-5 with TRBJ1-6; TRBD1 might be the D (5 bases). Germline loops: CDR1 SGHKS, CDR2 YYEKEE (reference sequence). This CDR3 is built from 13 residues. The V gene lost 0 bases and the J gene lost 8 bases, with 6 bases spanning the gap. The CDR3: CASSLEGDSPLHF. In DNA form, the CDR3 reads TGTGCCAGCAGCTTGGAAGGGGATTCACCCCTCCACTTT.

This clone appeared a few times. The rearrangement links TRBV19 to TRBJ2-7; 7 bases agree with TRBD1. CDR1 and CDR2 (germline): LNHDA, SQIVND (reference sequence). Trimming cost V 5 bases and J 5 bases; bases outside gene matches: 9. The CDR3 has 14 residues. CDR3 sequence reads: CASSPRQGTHEQYF. The CDR3 region has the DNA TGTGCCAGTAGTCCCCGACAGGGTACCCACGAGCAGTACTTC.

V usage is TRBV4-2 and J usage is TRBJ2-7; D call uncertain. Germline V gives CDR1 LGHNA, CDR2 YNFKEQ. The CDR3 covers 13 residues. Trimming removed 0 bases from V and 7 bases from J, with 10 bases in between. The CDR3 loop is CASSQDPPYEQYF. In DNA, the CDR3 is TGTGCCAGCAGCCAAGACCCCCCTTATGAGCAGTACTTC.

The chain employs TRBV24-1 and TRBJ1-5; D uncertain. Between the trimmed V and J ends, which lost 9 bases and 4 bases, there was a span of 15 bases. The CDR3 has 14 residues. The germline V gene has CDR1 KGHDR and CDR2 SFDVKD. The CDR3 DNA reads TGTGCCACCTTGGACGGAGGAAGGAATCAGCCCCAGCATTTT. It is translated as CATLDGGRNQPQHF.

This clone was observed once. J is TRBJ1-5 and V is TRBV6-5, with TRBD1 as a possible D gene (5 bases). The CDR3 length is 14 residues. Trimming left V 5 bases short and J 2 bases short, with 10 bases between. CDR1 is MNHEY and CDR2 is SVGAGI in the germline V gene. CDR3 bases: TGTGCCAGCAGTCCGCAAGGGGGCAATCAGCCCCAGCATTTT. It yields the protein CASSPQGGNQPQHF.

This clone occurred once. It differs at one base from a far larger clone, so likely a read error. The chain employs TRBV6-5 and TRBJ1-5, with 7 positions matching TRBD1. The J segment lost 0 bases and the V segment lost 6 bases, leaving 5 bases of the junction unmatched. The CDR3 is made up of 15 amino acids. Germline CDR1 and CDR2: MNHEY and SVGAGI. The CDR3 bases are TGTGCCAGCAGCTCGGGACAGTATAGCAATCAGCCCCAGCATTTT. Its protein product is CASSSGQYSNQPQHF.

V and J are TRBV7-2 and TRBJ1-1, with TRBD1 as a possible D gene (6 bases). CDR1 and CDR2 (germline): SGHTA, FQGNSA. This CDR3 contains 12 residues. V was clipped by 5 bases and J by 11 bases, with 15 bases between them. The CDR3 coding sequence is TGTGCCAGCAGCGTAGGACAGAGCACCGCTTTCTTT. Translating gives CASSVGQSTAFF.

This clone appeared a single time. V is TRBV4-1 and J is TRBJ2-3, with a weak D call TRBD2 (7 bases). This CDR3 has 17 residues. V was pared by 0 bases and J by 2 bases, with 15 bases between. CDR1 and CDR2 (germline): MGHRA, YSYEKL. The chain's CDR3 is CASSQDGGGGDTDTQYF. CDR3 sequence (DNA): TGCGCCAGCAGCCAAGATGGTGGGGGGGGCGACACAGATACGCAGTATTTT.

A single count supports this clone. The rearrangement links TRBV5-1 to TRBJ2-2, with 7 bases fitting TRBD1. Germline lookup yields CDR1 SGHRS and CDR2 YFSETQ. This CDR3 has 15 residues. Trimming removed 4 bases from V and 2 bases from J; junction bases left unmatched: 5. As DNA, the CDR3 is TGCGCCAGCAGCCTCCGGGACAGTAACACCGGGGAGCTGTTTTTT. Its translation: CASSLRDSNTGELFF.

This sequence joins TRBV18 and TRBJ1-5; tentatively, D is TRBD1 (5 bases). Per germline, CDR1 KGHSH and CDR2 LQKENI. The CDR3 extends over 15 amino acids. V lost 1 base and J lost 3, with 10 bases in between. The CDR3 DNA sequence: TGTGCCAGCTCACCACTACAGGAAGTCAATCAGCCCCAGCATTTT. Translating gives CASSPLQEVNQPQHF. Using reference TRBV18 and TRBJ1-5 for the parts outside the CDR3, the full variable domain is NAGVMQNPRHLVRRRGQEARLRCSPMKGHSHVYWYRQLPEEGLKFMVYLQKENIIDESGMPKERFSAEFPKEGPSILRIQQVVRGDSAAYFCASSPLQEVNQPQHFGDGTRLSIL.